The clone carrying this T cell receptor (beta chain) was detected only a few times. Its antigen is not identified. MiXCR was run by TCRdb on the 5' RACE reads, yielding one entry per CDR3 protein. The top ten clones hold 1.6% of a sample with just under 650,000 distinct CDR3 sequences, around 7.4% of them seen once. Among all donors, each was a healthy Caucasian. This specimen belongs to a study of identical twins. Study-wide points: Memory repertoires showed no such pattern, whereas abundant cord blood beta clonotypes carried fewer insertions.

The data also belong to a second study, concerning yellow fever vaccine responses in identical twins. Turning to that study: Reportedly, twins showed a vaccine T cell response that looked partly convergent and partly personalized.

The source material was PBMCs. This sequence originates from a woman aged 18-29 years in good health.

The CDR3 spells CSVVGSTDTQYF. CDR3 in DNA: TGCAGCGTTGTGGGCAGCACAGATACGCAGTATTTT. The V call is TRBV29-1, the J call TRBJ2-3; D ambiguous. Germline V lookup: CDR1 SQVTM, CDR2 ANQGSEA. The CDR3 length is 12 residues. The V end was cut by 4 bases, the J end by 0 bases, with 5 bases between.